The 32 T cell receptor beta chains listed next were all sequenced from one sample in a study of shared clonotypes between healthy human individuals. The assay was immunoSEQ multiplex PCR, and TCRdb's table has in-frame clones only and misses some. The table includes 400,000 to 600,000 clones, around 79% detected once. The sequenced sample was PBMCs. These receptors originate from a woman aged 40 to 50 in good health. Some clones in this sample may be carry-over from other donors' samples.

The CDR3 here is CASLSGSLGTGELFF. CDR3 sequence (DNA): TGTGCCAGCTTGAGCGGGAGCCTGGGCACCGGGGAGCTGTTTTTT. The chain uses TRBV6-5 and TRBJ2-2; TRBD2 matches 8 bases. Germline V gives CDR1 MNHEY, CDR2 SVGAGI. This CDR3 contains 15 residues. V dropped 8 bases and J dropped 4; count of bases not matched to a gene: 9.

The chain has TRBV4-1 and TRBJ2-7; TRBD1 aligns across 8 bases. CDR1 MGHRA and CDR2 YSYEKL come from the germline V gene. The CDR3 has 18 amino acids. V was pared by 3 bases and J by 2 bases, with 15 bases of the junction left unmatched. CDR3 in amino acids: CASSQKFLTGATAYEQYF. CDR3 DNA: TGCGCCAGCAGCCAGAAATTTCTGACAGGGGCGACAGCCTACGAGCAGTACTTC.

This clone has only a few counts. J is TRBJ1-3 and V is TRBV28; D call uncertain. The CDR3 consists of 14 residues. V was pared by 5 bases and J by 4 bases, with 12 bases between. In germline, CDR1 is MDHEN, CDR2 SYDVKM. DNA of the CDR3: TGTGCCAGCAGTCCTACCTGGTCAGGAAACACCATATATTTT. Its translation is CASSPTWSGNTIYF.

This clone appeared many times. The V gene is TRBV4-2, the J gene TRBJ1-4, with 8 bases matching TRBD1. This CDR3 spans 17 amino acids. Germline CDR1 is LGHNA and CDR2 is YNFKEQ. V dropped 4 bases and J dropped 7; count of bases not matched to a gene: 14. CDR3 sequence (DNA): TGTGCCAGCAGCCGCCTGACAGGGGTCAGTTTTGGTGAAAAACTGTTTTTT. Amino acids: CASSRLTGVSFGEKLFF.

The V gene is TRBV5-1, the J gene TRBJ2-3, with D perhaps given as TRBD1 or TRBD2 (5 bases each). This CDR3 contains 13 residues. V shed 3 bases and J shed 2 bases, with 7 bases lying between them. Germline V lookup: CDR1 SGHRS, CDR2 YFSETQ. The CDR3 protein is CASSWDPTDTQYF. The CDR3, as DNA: TGCGCCAGCAGCTGGGACCCCACAGATACGCAGTATTTT.

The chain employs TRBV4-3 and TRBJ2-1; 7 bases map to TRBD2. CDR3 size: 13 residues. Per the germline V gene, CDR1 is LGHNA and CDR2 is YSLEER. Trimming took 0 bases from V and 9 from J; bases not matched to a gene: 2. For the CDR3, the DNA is TGCGCCAGCAGCCAAGATAAGCGGGGTGAGCAGTTCTTC. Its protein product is CASSQDKRGEQFF.

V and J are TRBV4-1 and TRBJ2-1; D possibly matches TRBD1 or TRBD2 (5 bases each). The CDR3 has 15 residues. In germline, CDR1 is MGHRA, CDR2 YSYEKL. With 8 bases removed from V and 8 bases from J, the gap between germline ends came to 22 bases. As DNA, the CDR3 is TGCGCCAGCGCCGCCCCCGGGACGGACCGCTATGAGCAGTTCTTC. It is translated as CASAAPGTDRYEQFF.

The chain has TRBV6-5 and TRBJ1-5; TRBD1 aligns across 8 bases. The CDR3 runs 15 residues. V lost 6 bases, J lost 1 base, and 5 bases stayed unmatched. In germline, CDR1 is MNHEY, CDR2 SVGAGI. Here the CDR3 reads CASSSTGGSNQPQHF. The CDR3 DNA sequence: TGTGCCAGCAGCTCCACAGGGGGAAGCAATCAGCCCCAGCATTTT.

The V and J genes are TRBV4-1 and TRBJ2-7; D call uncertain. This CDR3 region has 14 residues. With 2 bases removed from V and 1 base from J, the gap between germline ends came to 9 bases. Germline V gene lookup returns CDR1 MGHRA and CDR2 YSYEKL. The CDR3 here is CASSQTGLSYEQYF. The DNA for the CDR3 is TGCGCCAGCAGCCAAACCGGGTTATCCTACGAGCAGTACTTC.

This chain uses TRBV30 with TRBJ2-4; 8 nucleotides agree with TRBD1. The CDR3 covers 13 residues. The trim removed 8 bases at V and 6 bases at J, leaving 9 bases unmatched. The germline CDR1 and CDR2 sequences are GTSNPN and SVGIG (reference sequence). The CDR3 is CASGTGGINIQYF. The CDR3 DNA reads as TGTGCCAGTGGGACAGGAGGGATAAACATTCAGTACTTC.

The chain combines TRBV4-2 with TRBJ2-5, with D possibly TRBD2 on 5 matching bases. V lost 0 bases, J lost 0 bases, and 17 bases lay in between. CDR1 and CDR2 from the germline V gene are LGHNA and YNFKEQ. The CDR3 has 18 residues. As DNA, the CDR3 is TGTGCCAGCAGCCAAGATCTTCCTAGCCCCCAGTACCAAGAGACCCAGTACTTC. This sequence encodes CASSQDLPSPQYQETQYF.

DNA for the CDR3: TGTGCCAGCAGCTTAGGCCCTAGCGGGTCCAGCACAGATACGCAGTATTTT. Amino acids: CASSLGPSGSSTDTQYF. This rearrangement joins TRBV7-2 to TRBJ2-3; TRBD2 agrees at 8 bases. The V gene's germline CDR1 is SGHTA and CDR2 FQGNSA. This CDR3 region has 17 residues. V lost 1 base, J lost 0 bases, and 6 bases stayed unmatched.

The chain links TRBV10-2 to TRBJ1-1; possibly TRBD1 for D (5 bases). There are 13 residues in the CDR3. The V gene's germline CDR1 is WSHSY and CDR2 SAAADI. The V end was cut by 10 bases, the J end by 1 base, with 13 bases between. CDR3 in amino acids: CATCDRQNTEAFF. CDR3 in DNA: TGCGCCACCTGCGACAGACAGAACACTGAAGCTTTCTTT.

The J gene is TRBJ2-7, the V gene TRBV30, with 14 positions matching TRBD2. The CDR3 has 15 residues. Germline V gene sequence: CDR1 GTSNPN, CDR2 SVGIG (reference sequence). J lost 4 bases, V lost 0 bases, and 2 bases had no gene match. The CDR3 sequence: CAWSVGLAGGYEQYF. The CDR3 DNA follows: TGTGCCTGGAGTGTCGGACTAGCGGGAGGTTACGAGCAGTACTTC.

CDR3 loop: CASRDVDSNQPQHF. The CDR3 DNA sequence: TGTGCCAGCCGGGACGTCGATTCCAATCAGCCCCAGCATTTT. The rearrangement uses TRBV6-5 and TRBJ1-5, with a tentative D call TRBD1 (5 bases). The CDR3 totals 14 residues. In germline, CDR1 is MNHEY, CDR2 SVGAGI. V shed 8 bases and J shed 3 bases, with 14 bases lying between them.

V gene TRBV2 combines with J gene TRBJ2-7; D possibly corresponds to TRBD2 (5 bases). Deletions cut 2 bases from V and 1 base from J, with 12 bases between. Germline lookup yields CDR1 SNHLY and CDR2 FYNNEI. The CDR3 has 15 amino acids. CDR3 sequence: CASSESGRGSYEQYF. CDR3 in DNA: TGTGCCAGCAGTGAAAGCGGACGTGGATCCTACGAGCAGTACTTC.

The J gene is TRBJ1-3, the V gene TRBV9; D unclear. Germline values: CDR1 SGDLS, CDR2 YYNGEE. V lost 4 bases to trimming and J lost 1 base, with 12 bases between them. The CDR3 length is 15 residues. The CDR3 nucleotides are TGTGCCAGCAGCTTCAGAGGAGGATCTGGAAACACCATATATTTT. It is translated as CASSFRGGSGNTIYF.

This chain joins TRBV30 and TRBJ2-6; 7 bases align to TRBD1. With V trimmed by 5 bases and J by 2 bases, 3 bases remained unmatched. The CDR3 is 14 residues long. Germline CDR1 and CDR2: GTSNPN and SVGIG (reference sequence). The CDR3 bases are TGTGCCTGGGAAGACAGGGCTGGGGCCAACGTCCTGACTTTC. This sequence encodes CAWEDRAGANVLTF.

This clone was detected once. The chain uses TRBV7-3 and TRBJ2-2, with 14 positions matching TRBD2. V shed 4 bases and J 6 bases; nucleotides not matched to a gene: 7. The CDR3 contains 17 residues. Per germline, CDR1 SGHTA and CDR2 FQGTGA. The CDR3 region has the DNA TGTGCCAGCAGCTCCTACACGACTAGCGGGAGGGCCGGGGAGCTGTTTTTT. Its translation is CASSSYTTSGRAGELFF.

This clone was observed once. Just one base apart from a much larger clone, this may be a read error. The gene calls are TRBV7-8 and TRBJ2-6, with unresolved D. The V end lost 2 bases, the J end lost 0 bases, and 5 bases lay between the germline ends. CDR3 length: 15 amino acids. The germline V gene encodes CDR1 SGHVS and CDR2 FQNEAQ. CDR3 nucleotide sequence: TGTGCCAGCAGCTTATTTATCTCTGGGGCCAACGTCCTGACTTTC. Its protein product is CASSLFISGANVLTF.

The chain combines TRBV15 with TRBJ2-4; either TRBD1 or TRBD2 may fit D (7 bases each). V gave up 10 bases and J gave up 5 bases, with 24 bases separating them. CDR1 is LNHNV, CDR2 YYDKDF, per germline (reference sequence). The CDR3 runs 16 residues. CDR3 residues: CAIDGGPTGRENIQYF. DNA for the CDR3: TGTGCCATCGACGGTGGGCCGACAGGGAGGGAAAACATTCAGTACTTC.

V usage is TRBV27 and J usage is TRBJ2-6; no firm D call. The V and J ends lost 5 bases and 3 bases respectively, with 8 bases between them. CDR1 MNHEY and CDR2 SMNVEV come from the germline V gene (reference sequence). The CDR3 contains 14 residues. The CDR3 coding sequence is TGTGCCAGCAGTCCCTTACTTGGGGCCAACGTCCTGACTTTC. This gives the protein CASSPLLGANVLTF.

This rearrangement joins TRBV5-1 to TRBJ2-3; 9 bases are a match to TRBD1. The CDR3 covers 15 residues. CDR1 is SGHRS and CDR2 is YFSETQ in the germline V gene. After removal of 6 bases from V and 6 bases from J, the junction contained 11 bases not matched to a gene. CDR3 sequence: CASTSLGTGSDTQYF. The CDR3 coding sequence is TGCGCCAGCACCTCTTTGGGGACAGGGTCCGATACGCAGTATTTT.

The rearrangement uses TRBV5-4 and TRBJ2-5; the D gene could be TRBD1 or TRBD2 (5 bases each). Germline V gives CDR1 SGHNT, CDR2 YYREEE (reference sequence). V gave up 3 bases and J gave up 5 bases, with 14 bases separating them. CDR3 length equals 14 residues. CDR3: CASSWGSGGETQYF. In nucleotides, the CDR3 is TGTGCCAGCAGCTGGGGGAGTGGGGGTGAGACCCAGTACTTC.

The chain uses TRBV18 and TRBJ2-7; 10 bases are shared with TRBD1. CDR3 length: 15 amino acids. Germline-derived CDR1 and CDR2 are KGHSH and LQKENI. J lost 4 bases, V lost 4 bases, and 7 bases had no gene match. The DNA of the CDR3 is TGTGCCAGCTCACAGGGACAGGGGATTTTGTACGAGCAGTACTTC. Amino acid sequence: CASSQGQGILYEQYF.

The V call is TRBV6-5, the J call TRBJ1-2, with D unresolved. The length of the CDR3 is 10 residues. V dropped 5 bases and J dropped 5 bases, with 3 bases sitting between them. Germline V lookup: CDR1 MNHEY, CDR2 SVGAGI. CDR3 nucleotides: TGTGCCAGCAGTCGGTATGGCTACACCTTC. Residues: CASSRYGYTF.

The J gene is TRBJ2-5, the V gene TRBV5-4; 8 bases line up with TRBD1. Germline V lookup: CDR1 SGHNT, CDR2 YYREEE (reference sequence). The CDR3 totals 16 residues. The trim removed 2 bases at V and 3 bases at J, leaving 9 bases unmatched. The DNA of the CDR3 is TGTGCCAGCAGCTTTCCCTTAACAGGGGGAGAAGAGACCCAGTACTTC. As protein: CASSFPLTGGEETQYF.

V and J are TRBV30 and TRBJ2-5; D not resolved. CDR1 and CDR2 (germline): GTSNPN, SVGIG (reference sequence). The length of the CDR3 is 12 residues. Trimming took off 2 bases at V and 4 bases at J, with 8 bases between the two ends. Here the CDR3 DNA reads TGTGCCTGGAGTCTGCGACGAGAGACCCAGTACTTC. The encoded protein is CAWSLRRETQYF. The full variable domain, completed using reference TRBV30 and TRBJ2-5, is SQTIHQWPATLVQPVGSPLSLECTVEGTSNPNLYWYRQAAGRGLQLLFYSVGIGQISSEVPQNLSASRPQDRQFILSSKKLLLSDSGFYLCAWSLRRETQYFGPGTRLLVL.

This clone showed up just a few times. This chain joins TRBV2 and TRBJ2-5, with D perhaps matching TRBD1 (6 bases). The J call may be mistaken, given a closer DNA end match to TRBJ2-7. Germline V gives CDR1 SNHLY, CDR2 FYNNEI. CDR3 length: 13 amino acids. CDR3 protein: CASSTGIPYEQYF. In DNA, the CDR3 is TGTGCCAGCAGTACAGGGATCCCCTACGAGCAGTACTTC.

The CDR3 region is CASRSTDTQYF. Here the CDR3 DNA reads TGTGCCAGCAGGAGCACAGATACGCAGTATTTT. V gene TRBV7-3 combines with J gene TRBJ2-3; D not certain. V was shortened by 6 bases and J by 0 bases, with 1 base between the two germline ends. Germline assignment: CDR1 SGHTA and CDR2 FQGTGA. CDR3 length equals 11 residues.

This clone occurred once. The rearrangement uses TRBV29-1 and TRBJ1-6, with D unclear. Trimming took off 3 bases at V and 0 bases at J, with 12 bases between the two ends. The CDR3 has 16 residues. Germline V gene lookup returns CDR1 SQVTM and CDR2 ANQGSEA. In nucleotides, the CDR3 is TGCAGCGTTGAGATACCGTTGAGCTCCTATAATTCACCCCTCCACTTT. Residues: CSVEIPLSSYNSPLHF.

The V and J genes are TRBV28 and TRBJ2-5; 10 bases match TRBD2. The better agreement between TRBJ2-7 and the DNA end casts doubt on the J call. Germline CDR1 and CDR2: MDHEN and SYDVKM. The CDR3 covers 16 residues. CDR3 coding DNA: TGTGCCAGCACAACTAGCGGGACTAGGGTCGCCGACGAGCAGTACTTC. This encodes CASTTSGTRVADEQYF.